This T cell receptor (beta chain) derives from a study of vaccination and CD4 T cells after COVID-19. With respect to this clonotype: Its antigen is not known.

Per germline, CDR1 MGHDK and CDR2 SYGVNS. The CDR3 covers 14 residues. Trimming took 6 bases from V and 7 from J, leaving 18 bases between them. The Oncomine TCR Beta short-read assay sequenced DNA from cultured CD4+ T cells. TCRdb redid the calling of the PCR reads with MiXCR, one entry per CDR3 protein. The sample holds 9,500 to 15,000 distinct CDR3 sequences, roughly half seen once. Treatment described: roughly 10-day PBMC culture with coronavirus spike peptide pools or control peptides (ViraFEST assay). The genes are TRBV25-1 and TRBJ1-2; D may be TRBD1 (5 bases). The receptor's source is a human donor with COVID-19. Source: cultured CD4+ T cells from blood, taken after SARS-CoV-2 vaccination. The CDR3 loop is CASRGQGPLRGYTF. CDR3 bases: TGTGCCAGCAGGGGGCAGGGCCCTCTGCGTGGCTACACCTTC.